Presented here are 15 T cell receptor beta chains from one specimen sequenced in a study of blood T cells in healthy people across ages. Combining a sample-barcoded 5' primer with a J-beta primer mix, a second PCR ran for roughly 7 to 12 cycles. MiXCR, run by TCRdb on the 5' RACE reads, gives a single entry per CDR3 protein. Altogether around 1,500,000 distinct CDR3 sequences are present, 40% to 50% being singletons, with the ten largest covering 7.9%. The sequenced sample was blood. The source is a woman aged 18-29 years in good health.

The chain employs TRBV4-1 and TRBJ2-7; the D is unclear. V lost 4 bases and J lost 2, with 15 bases in between. Germline loops: CDR1 MGHRA, CDR2 YSYEKL. The CDR3 is made up of 15 amino acids. DNA for the CDR3: TGCGCCAGCAGCCTGGTTGGAGACGGCCCCTACGAGCAGTACTTC. This gives the protein CASSLVGDGPYEQYF.

This chain uses TRBV15 with TRBJ2-7; D unresolved. The CDR3 has 12 residues. The V end lost 3 bases, the J end lost 6 bases, and 9 bases lay between the germline ends. Germline CDR1 is LNHNV and CDR2 is YYDKDF (reference sequence). As DNA, the CDR3 is TGTGCCACCAGCAGCTTCGATCGCGAGCAGTACTTC. This codes for CATSSFDREQYF.

Many counts were recorded for this clonotype. V is TRBV5-1 and J is TRBJ2-7, with 11 bases identical to TRBD1. V shed 3 bases, J shed 10 bases, and the junction held 9 bases outside the gene matches. The CDR3 loop spans 14 amino acids. CDR1 is SGHRS and CDR2 is YFSETQ in the germline V gene. CDR3 bases: TGCGCCAGCAGCTCCTGGACAGGGGGCGCTGAACAGTACTTC. Its protein is CASSSWTGGAEQYF.

The chain employs TRBV7-9 and TRBJ2-1, with D tentatively TRBD2 (5 bases). The CDR3 consists of 15 residues. V was shortened by 6 bases and J by 0 bases, with 12 bases between the two germline ends. CDR1 and CDR2 from the germline V gene are SEHNR and FQNEAQ (reference sequence). CDR3 protein: CASRKRESSYNEQFF. The CDR3 DNA sequence: TGTGCCAGCAGGAAACGGGAAAGCTCCTACAATGAGCAGTTCTTC.

This clonotype was counted a few times. This chain links TRBV2 with TRBJ2-2, with D unresolved. The germline V gene has CDR1 SNHLY and CDR2 FYNNEI. Trimming removed 3 bases from V and 2 bases from J, with 7 bases in between. The CDR3 spans 14 residues. CDR3 DNA sequence: TGTGCCAGCAGTGACCCAACAAACACCGGGGAGCTGTTTTTT. Translated, it gives CASSDPTNTGELFF. The full variable domain, in which reference TRBV2 and TRBJ2-2 provide the parts outside the CDR3, is EPEVTQTPSHQVTQMGQEVILRCVPISNHLYFYWYRQILGQKVEFLVSFYNNEISEKSEIFDDQFSVERPDGSNFTLKIRSTKLEDSAMYFCASSDPTNTGELFFGEGSRLTVL.

The chain employs TRBV16 and TRBJ2-2; the match to TRBD2 covers 8 bases. The CDR3 length is 16 residues. J gave up 0 bases and V 4 bases, and 4 bases lay outside the gene matches. The V gene's germline CDR1 is KGHSY and CDR2 FQNENV. The CDR3 protein is CASSPTGGANTGELFF. In nucleotides, the CDR3 is TGTGCCAGCAGCCCCACGGGGGGGGCGAACACCGGGGAGCTGTTTTTT.

The gene calls are TRBV6-5 and TRBJ1-5, with D unresolved. The germline gives CDR1 MNHEY, CDR2 SVGAGI. The CDR3 is made up of 16 amino acids. The V and J ends lost 0 bases and 6 bases respectively, with 15 bases between them. The chain's CDR3 is CASSYSASSGGQPQHF. The CDR3 DNA reads as TGTGCCAGCAGTTACTCTGCCTCCTCAGGAGGTCAGCCCCAGCATTTT.

V gene TRBV20-1 combines with J gene TRBJ2-1; 11 bases match TRBD2. V was clipped by 0 bases and J by 3 bases; unmatched bases: 7. The CDR3 is 17 residues long. CDR1 is DFQATT and CDR2 is SNEGSKA in the germline V gene (reference sequence). This CDR3 reads CSARDGGLAGGYNEQFF. CDR3 DNA: TGCAGTGCTAGAGATGGCGGTCTAGCGGGAGGCTACAATGAGCAGTTCTTC.

The chain links TRBV28 to TRBJ2-7; D unclear. The CDR3 spans 11 residues. Trimming pared 8 bases from V and 4 bases from J, leaving 9 bases between. Germline V gives CDR1 MDHEN, CDR2 SYDVKM. The chain's CDR3 is CASVRLYEQYF. CDR3 DNA: TGTGCCAGCGTCCGCCTTTACGAGCAGTACTTC.

This clonotype was recorded many times. The rearrangement uses TRBV3-1 and TRBJ1-2; D is possibly TRBD1 (5 bases). V was pared by 0 bases and J by 4 bases, with 15 bases between. The CDR3 covers 16 residues. CDR1 is LGHDT and CDR2 is YNNKEL in the germline V gene (reference sequence). This CDR3 reads CASSQDLGRTFYGYTF. The DNA for the CDR3 is TGTGCCAGCAGCCAAGATCTTGGGAGGACATTCTATGGCTACACCTTC.

J is TRBJ2-5 and V is TRBV10-3; 7 bases map to TRBD2. After removal of 0 bases from V and 11 bases from J, the junction contained 12 bases not matched to a gene. The CDR3 loop spans 15 amino acids. Germline V gives CDR1 ENHRY, CDR2 SYGVKD. For the CDR3, the DNA is TGTGCCATCAGTGAGTCGTTGGGGGGGTACAATGAGCAGTACTTC. Translated: CAISESLGGYNEQYF.

This clonotype was counted a single time. The V and J genes are TRBV5-4 and TRBJ2-5, with 11 bases fitting TRBD2. The V gene end was trimmed by 0 bases and the J gene end by 5 bases; junction bases not matched to a gene: 9. CDR1 and CDR2 (germline): SGHNT, YYREEE (reference sequence). The CDR3 loop spans 17 amino acids. This CDR3 reads CASSLAKGLAGTETQYF. CDR3 sequence (DNA): TGTGCCAGCAGCTTGGCCAAAGGACTAGCGGGTACTGAGACCCAGTACTTC.

In this sample, this clonotype turned up a few times. This chain connects TRBV7-9 to TRBJ2-3, with 7 nucleotides matching TRBD2. The CDR3 loop spans 15 amino acids. In germline, CDR1 is SEHNR, CDR2 FQNEAQ (reference sequence). V dropped 3 bases and J dropped 6; count of bases not matched to a gene: 9. The CDR3 nucleotides read TGTGCCAGCAGCTTGGGGGAGGGCCGACCGGATACGCAGTATTTT. It is translated as CASSLGEGRPDTQYF. Drawing the rest from reference TRBV7-9 and TRBJ2-3, the complete variable domain is DTGVSQNPRHKITKRGQNVTFRCDPISEHNRLYWYRQTLGQGPEFLTYFQNEAQLEKSRLLSDRFSAERPKGSFSTLEIQRTEQGDSAMYLCASSLGEGRPDTQYFGPGTRLTVL.

The CDR3 protein is CASSSTRTGKQYF. Here the CDR3 DNA reads TGTGCCAGCAGTTCCACCCGGACAGGGAAGCAGTACTTC. This rearrangement joins TRBV28 to TRBJ2-5, with TRBD1 matching 8 bases. Germline V gene lookup returns CDR1 MDHEN and CDR2 SYDVKM. The CDR3 runs to 13 residues. Germline trimming cut 4 bases from V and 11 bases from J; bases unmatched to any gene: 9.

The V gene is TRBV20-1, the J gene TRBJ2-5; TRBD1 matches at 9 bases. Germline V CDR1 and CDR2: DFQATT, SNEGSKA (reference sequence). J was trimmed by 5 bases and V by 6 bases; bases with no gene match: 10. This CDR3 spans 14 amino acids. The CDR3 sequence is CSAPPGQGYETQYF. CDR3 nucleotides: TGCAGTGCGCCCCCGGGACAGGGTTATGAGACCCAGTACTTC.